This TCR beta chain was found in a study of T cells in Graves' hyperthyroidism and ophthalmopathy. Participants, patients aged 18 to 65, had newly diagnosed hyperthyroidism with a duration under 2 months. This CDR3 is built from 14 residues. Germline V gene lookup returns CDR1 LGHDT and CDR2 YNNKEL (reference sequence). V lost 5 bases to trimming and J lost 7 bases; unmatched junction nucleotides: 9. Amplification yielded TCR beta CDR3 regions, with RNA transcripts as the source. When the TCR CDR3 underwent first-round RT-PCR, the HTBI primer set was used. Using its own MiXCR run on the multiplex PCR reads, TCRdb lists one record per CDR3 protein. The sample has hundreds of thousands of distinct CDR3 sequences, 38% seen once.

This sequence was found in a man younger than 30 with Graves' hyperthyroidism. The V and J genes are TRBV3-1 and TRBJ2-7, with TRBD1 matching over 9 bases. Sequenced sample: blood. In DNA form, the CDR3 reads TGTGCCAGCAGCTACGGGACAGGGCTAGCGGAGCAGTACTTC. Amino acids: CASSYGTGLAEQYF.